This T cell receptor beta chain was obtained from a study of blood T cells in healthy people across ages. Regarding the study as a whole: Observed TCR beta diversity per million T cells went down as age went up. This fall followed a roughly linear course with age.

Notes on this clonotype: Its specificity is unknown.

Every sample gave at least 6 micrograms of total RNA when it was extracted. A sample-barcoded 5' primer and a J-beta primer mix were used in a second PCR of roughly 6 to 12 cycles. A template-switch adaptor with 12 random nucleotides tagged each cDNA molecule. TCRdb re-derived calls from the 5' RACE reads in MiXCR, one entry per CDR3 protein. The sample holds around 1,600,000 distinct CDR3 sequences; roughly 43% are singletons and the top ten take approximately 4%. CDR1 is SNHLY, CDR2 FYNNEI, per germline. CDR3 length equals 14 residues. With 8 bases clipped from V and 4 bases from J, the junction kept 8 bases outside the gene matches.

This chain connects TRBV2 to TRBJ2-3; 8 bases line up with TRBD2. Material for sequencing was blood. The clonotype originates from a woman between 18 and 29 years old in good health. The CDR3 bases are TGTGCCAGCGGGAGCGGGAGTAGCGCAGATACGCAGTATTTT. Its protein is CASGSGSSADTQYF.